This T cell receptor (beta chain) was retrieved from a study of T-cell memory formation after mild COVID-19. TCRdb re-called the 5' RACE reads through MiXCR, storing one row per CDR3 protein. This table holds some 490,000 distinct CDR3 sequences, roughly 18% found once. CDR3 length equals 17 residues. The chain carries TRBV21-1 and TRBJ1-3. TRBV21-1 is shown as a pseudogene. This clonotype was obtained from an adult woman who had mild COVID-19 (a few samples of this study predate the infection). Cell type and time point are not known. The sequencing input was PBMCs or a T cell subset sorted from them (not recorded which). In DNA form, the CDR3 reads TGTGCCAGCAGCAGAGCCTTGGGAGTACTGACTGGAAACACCATATATTTT. As protein: CASSRALGVLTGNTIYF.